Following are 19 T cell receptor beta chains from one sample sequenced in a study of immune evolution from preneoplasia to lung adenocarcinoma. TCRdb's table, derived via immunoSEQ multiplex PCR, lists solely in-frame clones and lacks some. The sample has around 2,500 clones, approximately 39% seen once; the top ten hold 15% to 20%. The specimen sequenced was FFPE adjacent normal lung tissue. These TCRs come from a person aged 60-80 years with lung adenocarcinoma.

The chain uses TRBV28 and TRBJ2-1, with 10 positions matching TRBD1. Per germline, CDR1 MDHEN and CDR2 SYDVKM. V trimming: 4 bases; J trimming: 15 bases; junction bases outside the gene matches: 3. The CDR3 is 11 residues long. Written as DNA, the CDR3 is TGTGCCAGCAGTTCATGGGACAGGGGGTTCTTC. Its protein product is CASSSWDRGFF.

This clone was seen more than once but under ten times. The chain is built from TRBV6-5 and TRBJ2-4; TRBD1 matches 11 bases. The V segment lost 6 bases and the J segment 3 bases; nucleotides outside the gene matches: 4. The CDR3 sequence is 15 residues long. Germline V gene sequence: CDR1 MNHEY, CDR2 SVGAGI. CDR3 protein: CASSGQGAGKNIQYF. The CDR3 DNA follows: TGTGCCAGCAGCGGACAGGGGGCGGGCAAAAACATTCAGTACTTC.

This chain links TRBV5-5 with TRBJ1-2, with D maybe TRBD1 (5 bases). The V end was cut by 0 bases, the J end by 0 bases, with 15 bases between. The CDR3 consists of 17 residues. The germline V gene has CDR1 SGHKS and CDR2 YYEKEE (reference sequence). In DNA, the CDR3 is TGTGCCAGCAGCTTGGCTATGGGTGACAGCTCTAACTATGGCTACACCTTC. This codes for CASSLAMGDSSNYGYTF. Filled out from reference TRBV5-5 and TRBJ1-2, the complete variable domain reads DAGVTQSPTHLIKTRGQQVTLRCSPISGHKSVSWYQQVLGQGPQFIFQYYEKEERGRGNFPDRFSARQFPNYSSELNVNALLLGDSALYLCASSLAMGDSSNYGYTFGSGTRLTVV.

The chain recombines TRBV21-1 with TRBJ1-3; the table names TRBD1, a call not compared with the DNA. TRBV21-1 is tagged as a pseudogene. The CDR3 covers 15 residues. Here the CDR3 reads CASSSGGFSGNTIYF. As DNA, the CDR3 is TGTGCCAGCAGCTCAGGGGGTTTCTCTGGAAACACCATATATTTT.

This clone qualifies as large. The V gene is TRBV5-6, the J gene TRBJ2-6; TRBD1 agrees at 9 bases. Germline CDR1 SGHDT, CDR2 YYEEEE. V lost 4 bases and J lost 1; bases outside the gene matches: 6. This CDR3 is 17 amino acids long. As DNA, the CDR3 is TGTGCCAGCAGCGCCGGGACAGGGCAGTCTGGGGCCAACGTCCTGACTTTC. Its translation: CASSAGTGQSGANVLTF.

The rearrangement uses TRBV7-2 and TRBJ2-1, with TRBD1 matching over 9 bases. This CDR3 comprises 15 residues. Germline-derived CDR1 and CDR2 are SGHTA and FQGNSA. V lost 3 bases and J lost 8; bases outside the gene matches: 8. The CDR3 reads CASSFRQGVFDEQFF. In DNA, the CDR3 is TGTGCCAGCAGCTTTCGACAGGGGGTTTTCGATGAGCAGTTCTTC.

This clone was recorded a few times. The gene calls are TRBV2 and TRBJ1-1; 12 nucleotides agree with TRBD1. Losses at the gene ends were 5 bases for V and 6 bases for J; bases not matched to a gene: 7. Germline CDR1 reads SNHLY; CDR2 reads FYNNEI. The CDR3 covers 15 residues. The DNA of the CDR3 is TGTGCCAGCAGTCTCGGGACAGGGGGCCTCGCTGAAGCTTTCTTT. This translates into CASSLGTGGLAEAFF.

V usage is TRBV9 and J usage is TRBJ1-1, with D unresolved. This CDR3 comprises 13 residues. V lost 3 bases and J 3 bases, leaving 9 bases between the germline ends. Germline-derived CDR1 and CDR2 are SGDLS and YYNGEE. CDR3 in DNA: TGTGCCAGCAGCGGGCCGGTTGACACTGAAGCTTTCTTT. This gives the protein CASSGPVDTEAFF.

The chain carries TRBV18 and TRBJ1-1; 10 bases are shared with TRBD1. The CDR3 contains 19 residues. Germline-derived CDR1 and CDR2 are KGHSH and LQKENI. Germline trimming cut 4 bases from V and 1 base from J; bases unmatched to any gene: 15. The CDR3 bases are TGTGCCAGCTCACTCCGGGACAGGGGCCTCGAGGGAGAGAACACTGAAGCTTTCTTT. The encoded protein is CASSLRDRGLEGENTEAFF.

J is TRBJ1-6 and V is TRBV7-2; D not certain. There are 14 residues in the CDR3. Germline V gene data show CDR1 as SGHTA and CDR2 as FQGNSA. V lost 1 base and J lost 6, with 7 bases in between. In nucleotides, the CDR3 is TGTGCCAGCAGCTTAGGTTCCACTAATTCACCCCTCCACTTT. Protein product: CASSLGSTNSPLHF.

The rearrangement uses TRBV7-2 and TRBJ2-3; 9 bases are a match to TRBD2. Unmatched junction bases numbered 6, after V lost 7 bases and J lost 4 bases. The CDR3 is 14 amino acids. CDR1 is SGHTA, CDR2 FQGNSA, per germline. CDR3 DNA: TGTGCCAGCACAGAAGGCGGGGGGGCAGATACGCAGTATTTT. This translates into CASTEGGGADTQYF.

This clone has only a few counts. The chain carries TRBV5-6 and TRBJ1-3, with 7 bases that match TRBD1. The germline CDR1 and CDR2 sequences are SGHDT and YYEEEE. V was pared by 4 bases and J by 2 bases, with 6 bases of the junction left unmatched. CDR3 length: 15 amino acids. The CDR3 sequence is CASSRDSSPGNTIYF. The CDR3 DNA sequence: TGTGCCAGCAGCAGGGACAGCTCCCCTGGAAACACCATATATTTT.

This clone was recorded a few times. The J gene is TRBJ2-3, the V gene TRBV5-1; 9 nucleotides line up with TRBD1. This CDR3 has 15 residues. The V segment lost 4 bases and the J segment 2 bases; nucleotides outside the gene matches: 5. Germline V CDR1 and CDR2: SGHRS, YFSETQ. The CDR3 DNA follows: TGCGCCAGCAGCCCGGACAGGGGAGACACAGATACGCAGTATTTT. Its translation is CASSPDRGDTDTQYF.

The chain joins TRBV7-2 to TRBJ1-1; no definite D call. This CDR3 region has 14 residues. V gave up 5 bases and J gave up 1 base, with 11 bases separating them. The germline gives CDR1 SGHTA, CDR2 FQGNSA. As DNA, the CDR3 is TGTGCCAGCAGCGCCGAATGGGAGAACACTGAAGCTTTCTTT. Translation: CASSAEWENTEAFF.

This clone was counted only a few times. V usage is TRBV9 and J usage is TRBJ2-6, with unresolved D. Trimming removed 2 bases from V and 3 bases from J, with 6 bases in between. This CDR3 has 14 amino acids. Germline CDR1 SGDLS, CDR2 YYNGEE. The CDR3 DNA is TGTGCCAGCAGCGTTGGGGATGGGGCCAACGTCCTGACTTTC. Its translation is CASSVGDGANVLTF.

The chain recombines TRBV7-9 with TRBJ2-7; D possibly corresponds to TRBD1 (6 bases). From germline, CDR1 is SEHNR and CDR2 FQNEAQ (reference sequence). The ends were cut back, 6 bases at V and 3 bases at J, with 12 bases in the middle. This CDR3 has 13 residues. The CDR3 is CASRPGQGYEQYF. DNA of the CDR3: TGTGCCAGCAGACCGGGACAAGGCTACGAGCAGTACTTC.

V and J are TRBV7-6 and TRBJ2-1; 12 bases are shared with TRBD2. The J segment lost 6 bases and the V segment lost 0 bases, leaving 3 bases of the junction unmatched. The CDR3 sequence is 16 residues long. The germline gives CDR1 SGHVS, CDR2 FNYEAQ. The CDR3 sequence is CASSLATSGSRNEQFF. In nucleotides, the CDR3 is TGTGCCAGCAGCTTAGCGACTAGCGGGAGTCGCAATGAGCAGTTCTTC.

The rearrangement links TRBV6-1 to TRBJ1-6, with 7 bases aligning to TRBD1. Looked up from germline, CDR1 is MNHNS and CDR2 is SASEGT. The V and J ends lost 3 bases and 4 bases, in that order; junction bases with no gene match: 6. This CDR3 contains 16 residues. CDR3 region: CASSDLPGQYNSPLHF. The CDR3 region has the DNA TGTGCCAGCAGTGACCTACCGGGACAGTATAATTCACCCCTCCACTTT.

The genes are TRBV7-9 and TRBJ2-7, with D uncertain. V shed 3 bases and J shed 4 bases, with 10 bases lying between them. Looked up from germline, CDR1 is SEHNR and CDR2 is FQNEAQ (reference sequence). CDR3 length: 13 amino acids. The CDR3 protein is CASSFLRDYEQYF. CDR3 sequence (DNA): TGTGCCAGCAGCTTTCTAAGGGATTACGAGCAGTACTTC.